This entry lists 10 T cell receptor beta chains sequenced from one sample in a study of T-cell memory formation after mild COVID-19. TCRdb ran MiXCR on the 5' RACE reads and lists one entry per CDR3 protein. The table shows hundreds of thousands of distinct CDR3 sequences, with 20% to 30% occurring only once. The sequencing sample was made of PBMCs or a T cell subset sorted from them (not recorded which). The receptors come from an adult woman who had mild COVID-19 (a few samples of this study predate the infection). Cell type and time point are not known.

The CDR3 spells CASSPGGGWYGYTF. As DNA, the CDR3 is TGTGCCAGCAGCCCAGGTGGGGGCTGGTATGGCTACACCTTC. V gene TRBV3-1 combines with J gene TRBJ1-2, with a tentative D call TRBD1 (6 bases). Germline loops: CDR1 LGHDT, CDR2 YNNKEL (reference sequence). The CDR3 sequence is 14 residues long. V was trimmed by 4 bases and J by 5 bases, leaving 14 bases between them.

The V gene is TRBV7-9, the J gene TRBJ1-1; 8 bases align to TRBD1. The CDR3 runs to 15 residues. V shed 3 bases, J shed 3 bases, and the junction held 6 bases outside the gene matches. Germline loops: CDR1 SEHNR, CDR2 FQNEAQ (reference sequence). The CDR3 reads CASSFYLDRDTEAFF. The CDR3 DNA follows: TGTGCCAGCAGCTTCTACCTGGACAGGGACACTGAAGCTTTCTTT. Supplemented by reference TRBV7-9 and TRBJ1-1, the full variable domain reads DTGVSQNPRHKITKRGQNVTFRCDPISEHNRLYWYRQTLGQGPEFLTYFQNEAQLEKSRLLSDRFSAERPKGSFSTLEIQRTEQGDSAMYLCASSFYLDRDTEAFFGQGTRLTVV.

The chain recombines TRBV20-1 with TRBJ2-7; 8 bases fit TRBD2. Unmatched junction bases numbered 14, after V lost 6 bases and J lost 7 bases. CDR1 and CDR2 (germline): DFQATT, SNEGSKA (reference sequence). This CDR3 is 14 amino acids long. The CDR3 is CSAPPRKRGLEQYF. The CDR3 DNA sequence: TGCAGTGCCCCTCCTCGGAAGCGGGGGCTTGAGCAGTACTTC.

This clonotype was counted a few times. The chain has TRBV7-9 and TRBJ2-1; TRBD1 agrees at 7 bases. The length of the CDR3 is 13 residues. Trimming took 7 bases from V and 10 from J; bases not matched to a gene: 10. Germline CDR1 and CDR2: SEHNR and FQNEAQ (reference sequence). The CDR3 sequence is CASTDRQGWEQFF. In DNA, the CDR3 is TGTGCCAGCACCGACCGACAGGGTTGGGAGCAGTTCTTC.

The chain has TRBV6-5 and TRBJ1-1; D gene ambiguous. The CDR3 sequence is 12 residues long. The V gene lost 2 bases and the J gene lost 5 bases, with 6 bases spanning the gap. Germline V gene sequence: CDR1 MNHEY, CDR2 SVGAGI. The CDR3 nucleotides are TGTGCCAGCAGTTACCCCCCGACTGAAGCTTTCTTT. Translation: CASSYPPTEAFF.

V gene TRBV11-2 combines with J gene TRBJ2-1; D gene unclear. V was pared by 2 bases and J by 8 bases, with 16 bases between. Germline V gene data show CDR1 as SGHAT and CDR2 as FQNNGV. The CDR3 runs 15 residues. The CDR3 DNA sequence: TGTGCCAGCAGCTTAAGTATTACCCTCCGCGATGAGCAGTTCTTC. This codes for CASSLSITLRDEQFF.

This rearrangement joins TRBV30 to TRBJ2-3; 9 nucleotides align to TRBD2. The CDR3 spans 15 residues. Germline CDR1 reads GTSNPN; CDR2 reads SVGIG (reference sequence). Trimming took 4 bases from V and 4 from J; bases not matched to a gene: 9. The CDR3 here is CAWTLAGVGPDTQYF. As DNA, the CDR3 is TGTGCCTGGACCTTAGCGGGAGTGGGCCCAGATACGCAGTATTTT.

This clonotype turned up a few times. V and J are TRBV6-2 or TRBV6-3 and TRBJ1-5; TRBD1 is a possible D gene (6 bases). Per germline, CDR1 MNHEY and CDR2 SVGEGT. Deletions cut 6 bases from V and 6 bases from J, with 12 bases between. This CDR3 spans 13 amino acids. The DNA for the CDR3 is TGTGCCAGCAGAGATGGGGGCGGTCAGCCCCAGCATTTT. It yields the protein CASRDGGGQPQHF.

The V gene is TRBV12-5, the J gene TRBJ2-1; TRBD1 agrees at 7 bases. J lost 6 bases, V lost 1 base, and 9 bases had no gene match. Germline CDR1 reads LGHNT; CDR2 reads FRNRAP. The CDR3 has 16 amino acids. CDR3 amino acids: CASGLAQGDSGNEQFF. The CDR3 DNA reads TGTGCTAGTGGTTTGGCCCAAGGGGACAGTGGCAATGAGCAGTTCTTC.

This clonotype appeared a few times. The chain is built from TRBV6-5 and TRBJ2-1; tentatively, D is TRBD2 (5 bases). Germline V gives CDR1 MNHEY, CDR2 SVGAGI. The germline V and J ends were trimmed by 6 bases and 8 bases, with 14 bases remaining between them. This CDR3 region has 13 residues. The CDR3 nucleotides are TGTGCCAGCAGCCCCGTTTCTAGCCATGAGCAGTTCTTC. Translating gives CASSPVSSHEQFF.